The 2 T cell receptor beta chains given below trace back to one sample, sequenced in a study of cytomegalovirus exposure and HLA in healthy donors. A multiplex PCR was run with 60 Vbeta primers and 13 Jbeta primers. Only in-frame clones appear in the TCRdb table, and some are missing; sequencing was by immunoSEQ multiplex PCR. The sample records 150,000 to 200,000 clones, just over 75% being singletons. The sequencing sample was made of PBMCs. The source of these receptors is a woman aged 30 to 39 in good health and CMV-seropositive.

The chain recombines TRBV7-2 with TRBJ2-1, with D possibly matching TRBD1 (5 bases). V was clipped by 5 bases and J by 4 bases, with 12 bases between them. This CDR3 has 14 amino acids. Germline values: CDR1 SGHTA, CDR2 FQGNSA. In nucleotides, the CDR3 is TGTGCCAGCAGCCGCAGGGTCGTTTACAATGAGCAGTTCTTC. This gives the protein CASSRRVVYNEQFF.

CDR3 loop: CASSSQAEAFF. CDR3 bases: TGCGCCAGCAGCTCCCAGGCGGAAGCTTTCTTT. This chain links TRBV5-1 with TRBJ1-1; D gene ambiguous. Germline values: CDR1 SGHRS, CDR2 YFSETQ. The length of the CDR3 is 11 residues. The germline V and J ends were trimmed by 3 bases and 8 bases, with 8 bases remaining between them.